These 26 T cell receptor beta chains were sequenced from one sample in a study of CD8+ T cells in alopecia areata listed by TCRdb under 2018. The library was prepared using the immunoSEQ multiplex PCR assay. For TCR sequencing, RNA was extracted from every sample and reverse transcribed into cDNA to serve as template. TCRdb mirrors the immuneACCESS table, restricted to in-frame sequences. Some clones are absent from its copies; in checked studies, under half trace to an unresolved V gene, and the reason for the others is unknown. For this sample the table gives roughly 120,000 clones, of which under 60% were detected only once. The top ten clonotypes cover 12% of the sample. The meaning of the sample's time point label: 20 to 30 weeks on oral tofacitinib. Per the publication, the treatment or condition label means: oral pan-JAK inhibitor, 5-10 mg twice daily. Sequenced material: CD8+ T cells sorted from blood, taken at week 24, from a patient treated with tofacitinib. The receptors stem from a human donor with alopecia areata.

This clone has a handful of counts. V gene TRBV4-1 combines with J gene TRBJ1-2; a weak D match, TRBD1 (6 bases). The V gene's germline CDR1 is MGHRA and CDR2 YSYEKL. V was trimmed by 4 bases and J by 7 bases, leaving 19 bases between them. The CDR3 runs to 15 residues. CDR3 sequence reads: CASSPTRTGAGGYTF. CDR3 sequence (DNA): TGCGCCAGCAGCCCTACCCGGACGGGGGCGGGTGGCTACACCTTC.

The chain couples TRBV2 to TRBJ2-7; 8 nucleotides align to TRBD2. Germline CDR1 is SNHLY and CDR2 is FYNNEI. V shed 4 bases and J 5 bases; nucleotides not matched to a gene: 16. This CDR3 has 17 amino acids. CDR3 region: CASSGVVAGGLSDEQYF. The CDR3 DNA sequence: TGTGCCAGCAGTGGGGTTGTGGCGGGGGGCCTATCTGACGAGCAGTACTTC.

CDR3 coding DNA: TGTGCCAGCAGCAAGGTCAATCAGCCCCAGCATTTT. This encodes CASSKVNQPQHF. This sequence joins TRBV7-9 and TRBJ1-5; D call uncertain. V shed 5 bases and J shed 3 bases, with 5 bases lying between them. The CDR3 runs 12 residues. CDR1 SEHNR and CDR2 FQNEAQ come from the germline V gene (reference sequence).

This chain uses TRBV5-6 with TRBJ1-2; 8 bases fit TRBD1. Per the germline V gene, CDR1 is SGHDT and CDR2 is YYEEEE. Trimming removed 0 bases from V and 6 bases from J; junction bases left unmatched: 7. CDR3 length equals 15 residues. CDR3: CASSLAGTGRDGYTF. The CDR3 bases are TGTGCCAGCAGCTTGGCCGGGACAGGTCGGGATGGCTACACCTTC.

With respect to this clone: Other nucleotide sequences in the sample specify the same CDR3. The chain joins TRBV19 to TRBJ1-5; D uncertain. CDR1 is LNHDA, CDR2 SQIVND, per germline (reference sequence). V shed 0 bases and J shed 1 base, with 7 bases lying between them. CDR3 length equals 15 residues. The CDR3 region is CASSIDLDSNQPQHF. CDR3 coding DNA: TGTGCCAGTAGTATAGATTTGGACAGCAATCAGCCCCAGCATTTT.

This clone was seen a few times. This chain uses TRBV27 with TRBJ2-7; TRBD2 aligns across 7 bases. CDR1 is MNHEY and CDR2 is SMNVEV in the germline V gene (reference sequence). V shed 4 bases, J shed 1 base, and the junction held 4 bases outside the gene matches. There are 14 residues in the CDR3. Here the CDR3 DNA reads TGTGCCAGCAGTTCCGCGGGACTATCCTACGAGCAGTACTTC. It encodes CASSSAGLSYEQYF.

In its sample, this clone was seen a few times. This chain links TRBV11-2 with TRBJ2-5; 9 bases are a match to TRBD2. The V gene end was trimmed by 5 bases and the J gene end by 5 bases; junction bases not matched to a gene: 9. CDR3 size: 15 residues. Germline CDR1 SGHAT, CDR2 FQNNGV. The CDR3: CASSPERGVAETQYF. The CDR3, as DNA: TGTGCCAGCAGCCCTGAGCGGGGGGTCGCGGAGACCCAGTACTTC.

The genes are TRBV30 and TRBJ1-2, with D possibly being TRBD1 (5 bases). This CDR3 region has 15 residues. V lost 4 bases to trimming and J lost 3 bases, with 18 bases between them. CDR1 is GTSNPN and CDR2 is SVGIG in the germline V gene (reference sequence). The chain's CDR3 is CAWTEIREIDYGYTF. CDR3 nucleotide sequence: TGTGCCTGGACCGAAATCAGGGAAATCGACTATGGCTACACCTTC. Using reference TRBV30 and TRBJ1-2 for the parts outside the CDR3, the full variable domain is SQTIHQWPATLVQPVGSPLSLECTVEGTSNPNLYWYRQAAGRGLQLLFYSVGIGQISSEVPQNLSASRPQDRQFILSSKKLLLSDSGFYLCAWTEIREIDYGYTFGSGTRLTVV.

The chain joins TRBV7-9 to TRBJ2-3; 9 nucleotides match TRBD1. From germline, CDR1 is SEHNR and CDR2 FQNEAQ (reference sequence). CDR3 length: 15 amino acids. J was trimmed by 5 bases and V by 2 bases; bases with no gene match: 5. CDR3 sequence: CASSLSTGGRDTQYF. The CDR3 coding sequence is TGTGCCAGCAGCTTATCGACAGGGGGTCGAGATACGCAGTATTTT.

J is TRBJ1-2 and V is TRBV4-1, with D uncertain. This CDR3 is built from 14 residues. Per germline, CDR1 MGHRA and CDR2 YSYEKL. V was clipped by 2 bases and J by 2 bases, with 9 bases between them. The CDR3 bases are TGCGCCAGCAGCCAACTCACGGGGAACTATGGCTACACCTTC. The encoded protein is CASSQLTGNYGYTF.

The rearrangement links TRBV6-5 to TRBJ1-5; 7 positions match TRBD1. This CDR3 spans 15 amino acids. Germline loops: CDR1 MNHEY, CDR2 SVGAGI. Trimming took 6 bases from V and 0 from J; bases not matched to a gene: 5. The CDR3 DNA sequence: TGTGCCAGCAGGCTACAGGGGTTTAGCAATCAGCCCCAGCATTTT. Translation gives CASRLQGFSNQPQHF.

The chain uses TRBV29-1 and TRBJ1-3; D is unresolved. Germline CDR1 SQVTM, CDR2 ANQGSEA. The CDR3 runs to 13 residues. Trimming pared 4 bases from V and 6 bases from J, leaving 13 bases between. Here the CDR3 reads CSVVYKIENTIYF. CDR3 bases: TGCAGCGTTGTCTATAAGATTGAAAACACCATATATTTT.

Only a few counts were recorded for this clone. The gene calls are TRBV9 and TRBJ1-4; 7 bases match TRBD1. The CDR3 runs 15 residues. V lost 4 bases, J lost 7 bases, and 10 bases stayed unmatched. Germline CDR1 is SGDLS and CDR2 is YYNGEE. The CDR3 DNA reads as TGTGCCAGCAGCTCGCCAGGGGGTTACGGTGAAAAACTGTTTTTT. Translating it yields CASSSPGGYGEKLFF.

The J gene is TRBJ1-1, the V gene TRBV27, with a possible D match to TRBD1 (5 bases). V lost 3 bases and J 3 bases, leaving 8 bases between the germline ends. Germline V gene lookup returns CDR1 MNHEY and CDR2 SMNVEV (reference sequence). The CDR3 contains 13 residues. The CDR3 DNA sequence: TGTGCCAGCAGTTTCTGGGGGGACACTGAAGCTTTCTTT. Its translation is CASSFWGDTEAFF.

The CDR3 protein is CASSELVSGELFF. In DNA, the CDR3 is TGTGCCAGCAGCGAACTAGTTTCCGGGGAGCTGTTTTTT. V is TRBV5-4 and J is TRBJ2-2, with a tentative D call TRBD2 (5 bases). This CDR3 comprises 13 residues. Deletions cut 4 bases from V and 6 bases from J, with 10 bases between. Germline CDR1 is SGHNT and CDR2 is YYREEE (reference sequence).

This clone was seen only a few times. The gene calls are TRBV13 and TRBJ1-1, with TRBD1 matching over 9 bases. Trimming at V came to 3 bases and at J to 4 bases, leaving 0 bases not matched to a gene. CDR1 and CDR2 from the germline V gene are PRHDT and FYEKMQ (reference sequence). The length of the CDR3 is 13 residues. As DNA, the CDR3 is TGTGCCAGCAGCTTGACAGGGGGCACTGAAGCTTTCTTT. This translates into CASSLTGGTEAFF. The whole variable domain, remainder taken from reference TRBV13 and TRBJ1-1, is AAGVIQSPRHLIKEKRETATLKCYPIPRHDTVYWYQQGPGQDPQFLISFYEKMQSDKGSIPDRFSAQQFSDYHSELNMSSLELGDSALYFCASSLTGGTEAFFGQGTRLTVV.

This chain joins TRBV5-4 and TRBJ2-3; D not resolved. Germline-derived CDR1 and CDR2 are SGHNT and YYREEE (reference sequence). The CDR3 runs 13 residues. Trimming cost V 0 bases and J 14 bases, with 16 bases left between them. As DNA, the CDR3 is TGTGCCAGCAGCTTGGGTTCCGGAGCGAGGCTGTATTTT. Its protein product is CASSLGSGARLYF.

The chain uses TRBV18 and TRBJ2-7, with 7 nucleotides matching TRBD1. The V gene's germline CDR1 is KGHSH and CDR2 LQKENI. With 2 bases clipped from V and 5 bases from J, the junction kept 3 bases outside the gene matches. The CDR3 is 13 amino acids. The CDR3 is CASSPTGVHEQYF. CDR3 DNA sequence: TGTGCCAGCTCACCAACAGGGGTCCACGAGCAGTACTTC.

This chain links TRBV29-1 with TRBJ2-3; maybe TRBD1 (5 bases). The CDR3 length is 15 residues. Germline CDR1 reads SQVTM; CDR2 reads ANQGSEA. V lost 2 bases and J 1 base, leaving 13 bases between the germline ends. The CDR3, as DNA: TGCAGCGTTGAACTGTGGGGCGACCGCACAGATACGCAGTATTTT. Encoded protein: CSVELWGDRTDTQYF.

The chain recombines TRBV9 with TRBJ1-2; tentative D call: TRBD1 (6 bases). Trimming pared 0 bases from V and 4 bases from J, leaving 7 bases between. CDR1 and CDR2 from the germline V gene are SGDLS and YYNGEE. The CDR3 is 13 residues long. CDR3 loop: CASSVEGGYGYTF. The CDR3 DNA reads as TGTGCCAGCAGCGTAGAAGGGGGCTATGGCTACACCTTC. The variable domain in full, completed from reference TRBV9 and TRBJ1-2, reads DSGVTQTPKHLITATGQRVTLRCSPRSGDLSVYWYQQSLDQGLQFLIQYYNGEERAKGNILERFSAQQFPDLHSELNLSSLELGDSALYFCASSVEGGYGYTFGSGTRLTVV.

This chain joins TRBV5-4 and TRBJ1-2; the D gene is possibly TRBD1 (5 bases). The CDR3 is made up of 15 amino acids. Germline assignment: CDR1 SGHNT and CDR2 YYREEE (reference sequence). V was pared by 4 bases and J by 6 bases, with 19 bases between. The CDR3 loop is CASSLGTPVGHGYTF. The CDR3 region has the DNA TGTGCCAGCAGCCTCGGGACCCCCGTTGGGCATGGCTACACCTTC.

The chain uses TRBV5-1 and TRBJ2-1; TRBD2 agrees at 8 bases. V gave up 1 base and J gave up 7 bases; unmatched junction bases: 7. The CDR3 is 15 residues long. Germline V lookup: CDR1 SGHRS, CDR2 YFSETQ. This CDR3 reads CASSLYPGGPNEQFF. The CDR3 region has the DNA TGCGCCAGCAGCTTGTATCCGGGGGGGCCGAATGAGCAGTTCTTC.

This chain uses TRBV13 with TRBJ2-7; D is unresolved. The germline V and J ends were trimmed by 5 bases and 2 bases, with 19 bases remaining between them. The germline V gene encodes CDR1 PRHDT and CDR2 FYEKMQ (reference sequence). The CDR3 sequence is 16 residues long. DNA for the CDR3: TGTGCCAGCAGCCAATCGAGCTCCCACGCACCCTACGAGCAGTACTTC. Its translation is CASSQSSSHAPYEQYF.

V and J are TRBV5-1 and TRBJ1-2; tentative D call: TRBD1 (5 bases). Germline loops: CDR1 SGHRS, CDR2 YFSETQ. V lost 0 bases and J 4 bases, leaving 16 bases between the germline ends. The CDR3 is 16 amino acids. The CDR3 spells CASSLGTDSALYGYTF. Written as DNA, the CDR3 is TGCGCCAGCAGCTTGGGAACCGACAGTGCTCTCTATGGCTACACCTTC.

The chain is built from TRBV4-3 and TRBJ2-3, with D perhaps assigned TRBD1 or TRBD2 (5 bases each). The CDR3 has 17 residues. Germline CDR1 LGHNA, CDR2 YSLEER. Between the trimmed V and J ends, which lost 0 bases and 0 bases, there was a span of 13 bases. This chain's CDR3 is CASSQDPPGTSTDTQYF. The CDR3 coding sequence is TGCGCCAGCAGCCAAGATCCGCCAGGGACGAGCACAGATACGCAGTATTTT.

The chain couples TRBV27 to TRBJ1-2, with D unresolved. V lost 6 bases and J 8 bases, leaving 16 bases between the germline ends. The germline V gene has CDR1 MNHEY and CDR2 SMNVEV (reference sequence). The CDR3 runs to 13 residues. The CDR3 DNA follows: TGTGCCAGCAGCTCACTGGGCCCATACGGCTACACCTTC. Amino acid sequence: CASSSLGPYGYTF.